This is a list of T cell receptor beta chains from one sample in a study of T cell repertoires in cytomegalovirus infection. TCRdb reanalysed the reads using MiXCR and keeps one entry per CDR3 protein. The repertoire holds about 900,000 distinct CDR3 sequences, with approximately 32% as singletons. These receptors' antigens are unknown. Sequences were derived from cultured CD8+ T cells from PBMCs, sampled from culture after CMV antigen stimulation. These receptors all stem from a human donor in good health (CMV status not recorded). Some clones in this sample may be carry-over from other donors' samples. Each CDR3 is given with its conserved first and last residue. Fields, in order: CDR3 length, clone size, V gene, J gene, D gene, CDR3 protein, CDR3 DNA. The D gene is left open where the match is weak. Clone sizes are given selectively: once, few, many, or a class where the clone is expanded.

CDR3 length: 15; clone size: few; V gene: TRBV7-9; J gene: TRBJ1-1; D gene: .; CDR3 protein: CASSLISGPNTEAFF; CDR3 DNA: TGTGCCAGCAGCTTAATTTCAGGGCCGAACACTGAAGCTTTCTTT
CDR3 length: 10; clone size: .; V gene: TRBV7-9; J gene: TRBJ2-1; D gene: .; CDR3 protein: CASRRNEQFF; CDR3 DNA: TGTGCCAGCAGGAGAAATGAGCAGTTCTTC
CDR3 length: 14; clone size: .; V gene: TRBV9; J gene: TRBJ1-2; D gene: .; CDR3 protein: CASSVYRENYGYTF; CDR3 DNA: TGTGCCAGCAGCGTATACAGGGAAAACTATGGCTACACCTTC
CDR3 length: 17; clone size: .; V gene: TRBV12-3/TRBV12-4; J gene: TRBJ2-3; D gene: .; CDR3 protein: CASSFWAGDSQTDTQYF; CDR3 DNA: TGTGCCAGCAGTTTTTGGGCAGGCGACAGTCAGACAGATACGCAGTATTTT
CDR3 length: 16; clone size: .; V gene: TRBV4-3; J gene: TRBJ1-6; D gene: .; CDR3 protein: CASSNRDLANNSPLHF; CDR3 DNA: TGCGCCAGCAGCAACCGGGACCTAGCGAATAATTCACCCCTCCACTTT
CDR3 length: 14; clone size: few; V gene: TRBV7-2; J gene: TRBJ1-2; D gene: TRBD1; CDR3 protein: CASSLPTGNYGYTF; CDR3 DNA: TGTGCCAGCAGCTTACCGACAGGGAACTATGGCTACACCTTC
CDR3 length: 13; clone size: .; V gene: TRBV29-1; J gene: TRBJ2-7; D gene: .; CDR3 protein: CSVVGVSIYEQYF; CDR3 DNA: TGCAGCGTCGTGGGCGTCTCAATCTACGAGCAGTACTTC
CDR3 length: 15; clone size: few; V gene: TRBV4-1; J gene: TRBJ2-7; D gene: TRBD1; CDR3 protein: CASSQGRDSSYEQYF; CDR3 DNA: TGCGCCAGCAGCCAAGGCCGGGACAGCTCCTACGAGCAGTACTTC
CDR3 length: 14; clone size: few; V gene: TRBV4-1; J gene: TRBJ1-1; D gene: .; CDR3 protein: CASSQLDGDTEAFF; CDR3 DNA: TGCGCCAGCAGCCAACTCGACGGGGACACTGAAGCTTTCTTT
CDR3 length: 20; clone size: few; V gene: TRBV20-1; J gene: TRBJ2-7; D gene: .; CDR3 protein: CSARDEADWTIFLSDYEQYF; CDR3 DNA: TGCAGTGCTAGAGATGAGGCGGACTGGACTATTTTTCTTTCGGACTACGAGCAGTACTTC
CDR3 length: 15; clone size: .; V gene: TRBV5-4; J gene: TRBJ2-2; D gene: .; CDR3 protein: CASSLGRGLTGELFF; CDR3 DNA: TGTGCCAGCAGCTTGGGACGGGGGCTCACCGGGGAGCTGTTTTTT
CDR3 length: 14; clone size: few; V gene: TRBV11-3; J gene: TRBJ2-7; D gene: TRBD1; CDR3 protein: CASSSGTGGGEQYF; CDR3 DNA: TGTGCCAGCAGTTCCGGGACAGGGGGCGGCGAGCAGTACTTC
CDR3 length: 14; clone size: .; V gene: TRBV12-3/TRBV12-4; J gene: TRBJ2-5; D gene: .; CDR3 protein: CASRAPGVQETQYF; CDR3 DNA: TGTGCCAGCAGAGCTCCCGGGGTACAAGAGACCCAGTACTTC
CDR3 length: 16; clone size: few; V gene: TRBV12-3/TRBV12-4; J gene: TRBJ1-1; D gene: .; CDR3 protein: CASSPVERLVNTEAFF; CDR3 DNA: TGTGCCAGCAGCCCGGTAGAGAGGCTTGTGAACACTGAAGCTTTCTTT
CDR3 length: 15; clone size: .; V gene: TRBV6-6; J gene: TRBJ2-3; D gene: TRBD2; CDR3 protein: CASSYELREAHTQYF; CDR3 DNA: TGTGCCAGCAGTTACGAACTCCGGGAGGCACATACGCAGTATTTT
CDR3 length: 19; clone size: few; V gene: TRBV12-3/TRBV12-4; J gene: TRBJ2-1; D gene: TRBD2; CDR3 protein: CASGPGLAGGPDNYNEQFF; CDR3 DNA: TGTGCCAGCGGGCCCGGACTAGCGGGGGGCCCCGACAATTACAATGAGCAGTTCTTC
CDR3 length: 13; clone size: .; V gene: TRBV6-1; J gene: TRBJ2-1; D gene: .; CDR3 protein: CASSEWLNNEQFF; CDR3 DNA: TGTGCCAGCAGTGAATGGCTTAACAATGAGCAGTTCTTC
CDR3 length: 14; clone size: .; V gene: TRBV6-6; J gene: TRBJ2-1; D gene: .; CDR3 protein: CASTLGAGLNEQFF; CDR3 DNA: TGTGCCAGCACCCTTGGGGCAGGGCTCAATGAGCAGTTCTTC
CDR3 length: 16; clone size: many; V gene: TRBV7-9; J gene: TRBJ2-1; D gene: TRBD2; CDR3 protein: CASSLASAGVYNEQFF; CDR3 DNA: TGTGCCAGCAGCTTAGCGTCAGCGGGGGTCTACAATGAGCAGTTCTTC
CDR3 length: 14; clone size: .; V gene: TRBV20-1; J gene: TRBJ1-4; D gene: .; CDR3 protein: CSAYSQGSNEKLFF; CDR3 DNA: TGCAGTGCCTACTCACAGGGTTCTAATGAAAAACTGTTTTTT
CDR3 length: 16; clone size: .; V gene: TRBV12-3/TRBV12-4; J gene: TRBJ2-5; D gene: .; CDR3 protein: CASSLVVYRGWETQYF; CDR3 DNA: TGTGCCAGCAGTTTAGTCGTCTACCGGGGATGGGAGACCCAGTACTTC
CDR3 length: 15; clone size: .; V gene: TRBV28; J gene: TRBJ2-5; D gene: .; CDR3 protein: CASTSGTTGQETQYF; CDR3 DNA: TGTGCCAGCACTTCGGGAACTACCGGACAAGAGACCCAGTACTTC
CDR3 length: 11; clone size: once; V gene: TRBV19; J gene: TRBJ1-1; D gene: .; CDR3 protein: CASRSTSGAFF; CDR3 DNA: TGTGCCAGTAGGAGCACATCGGGGGCTTTCTTT
CDR3 length: 16; clone size: .; V gene: TRBV29-1; J gene: TRBJ2-1; D gene: .; CDR3 protein: CSVEDPRGSSYNEQFF; CDR3 DNA: TGCAGCGTTGAAGATCCTAGGGGGAGCTCCTACAATGAGCAGTTCTTC
CDR3 length: 15; clone size: .; V gene: TRBV19; J gene: TRBJ2-7; D gene: TRBD1; CDR3 protein: CASSTAGQAPYEQYF; CDR3 DNA: TGTGCCAGTAGTACTGCGGGACAGGCGCCCTACGAGCAGTACTTC
CDR3 length: 13; clone size: few; V gene: TRBV7-6; J gene: TRBJ1-6; D gene: .; CDR3 protein: CASSQSSASPLHF; CDR3 DNA: TGTGCCAGCAGCCAGAGCAGCGCATCACCCCTCCACTTT
CDR3 length: 13; clone size: once; V gene: TRBV18; J gene: TRBJ1-1; D gene: .; CDR3 protein: CASRALGSTEAFF; CDR3 DNA: TGTGCCAGCAGAGCCCTGGGGAGCACTGAAGCTTTCTTT